The rows below give T cell receptor beta chains drawn from one sample of a study of blood T cells in healthy people across ages. TCRdb fed the 5' RACE reads into MiXCR, producing one record per CDR3 protein. The table has around 1.7 million distinct CDR3 sequences, 28% seen once. The sequenced sample was blood. These receptors all come from a woman in her thirties in good health. Each CDR3 is given with its conserved first and last residue. Fields, in order: J gene, D gene, V gene, clone size, CDR3 protein, CDR3 DNA. D genes are given only for firm matches. Not all rows give a size; the values are once, few, many and, for expanded clones, a class.

J gene: TRBJ2-7; D gene: TRBD1; V gene: TRBV6-5; clone size: .; CDR3 protein: CASSTGTGGTYEQYF; CDR3 DNA: TGTGCCAGCAGCACCGGGACAGGGGGGACCTACGAGCAGTACTTC
J gene: TRBJ1-2; D gene: .; V gene: TRBV6-1; clone size: few; CDR3 protein: CASSDKYYGYTF; CDR3 DNA: TGTGCCAGCAGTGACAAATACTATGGCTACACCTTC
J gene: TRBJ2-3; D gene: TRBD2; V gene: TRBV7-2; clone size: .; CDR3 protein: CASSLRPLTSGRALDTQYF; CDR3 DNA: TGTGCCAGCAGCTTAAGACCCCTAACTAGCGGGAGGGCCTTAGATACGCAGTATTTT
J gene: TRBJ2-7; D gene: TRBD1; V gene: TRBV27; clone size: .; CDR3 protein: CASSTAGTGTYDQYF; CDR3 DNA: TGTGCCAGCAGTACAGCCGGGACAGGGACCTACGATCAGTACTTC
J gene: TRBJ2-3; D gene: TRBD2; V gene: TRBV10-3; clone size: .; CDR3 protein: CAISEGTSHAGTDTQYF; CDR3 DNA: TGTGCCATCAGTGAGGGGACTAGCCACGCTGGCACAGATACGCAGTATTTT
J gene: TRBJ2-7; D gene: TRBD2; V gene: TRBV11-2; clone size: .; CDR3 protein: CASSLGLSSGRREQYF; CDR3 DNA: TGTGCCAGCAGCTTAGGTTTGTCTAGCGGGAGGCGCGAGCAGTACTTC
J gene: TRBJ1-1; D gene: .; V gene: TRBV9; clone size: once; CDR3 protein: CASSPGTSGTVAFF; CDR3 DNA: TGTGCCAGCAGCCCCGGGACCTCTGGCACTGTAGCTTTCTTT
J gene: TRBJ1-3; D gene: .; V gene: TRBV5-1; clone size: many; CDR3 protein: CASSPISSTVSGNTIYF; CDR3 DNA: TGCGCCAGCAGTCCGATCAGCTCGACAGTCTCTGGAAACACCATATATTTT
J gene: TRBJ2-3; D gene: .; V gene: TRBV5-1; clone size: few; CDR3 protein: CASSLGAGRTDTQYF; CDR3 DNA: TGCGCCAGCAGCTTGGGGGCGGGACGCACAGATACGCAGTATTTT
J gene: TRBJ2-3; D gene: TRBD2; V gene: TRBV4-2; clone size: few; CDR3 protein: CASSQDLSGGRDTQYF; CDR3 DNA: TGTGCCAGCAGCCAAGATCTAAGCGGGGGTAGGGATACGCAGTATTTT
J gene: TRBJ1-1; D gene: .; V gene: TRBV28; clone size: .; CDR3 protein: CASRGGHSPRAFF; CDR3 DNA: TGTGCCAGCAGGGGGGGGCATTCGCCACGCGCTTTCTTT
J gene: TRBJ2-1; D gene: .; V gene: TRBV11-2; clone size: few; CDR3 protein: CASSFAAVPASVPFF; CDR3 DNA: TGTGCCAGCAGCTTCGCAGCTGTCCCCGCTTCAGTACCGTTCTTC
J gene: TRBJ2-3; D gene: TRBD2; V gene: TRBV12-3/TRBV12-4; clone size: .; CDR3 protein: CASGRREGSDMQYF; CDR3 DNA: TGTGCCAGCGGCAGGAGGGAGGGTTCAGATATGCAGTATTTT
J gene: TRBJ2-7; D gene: .; V gene: TRBV5-1; clone size: .; CDR3 protein: CASSWGSYPYEQYF; CDR3 DNA: TGCGCCAGCAGCTGGGGGTCGTATCCCTACGAGCAGTACTTC
J gene: TRBJ2-1; D gene: .; V gene: TRBV6-1; clone size: few; CDR3 protein: CASTSGPGTGIGNEQFF; CDR3 DNA: TGTGCCAGCACCTCAGGACCTGGGACGGGGATCGGTAATGAGCAGTTCTTC
J gene: TRBJ2-7; D gene: TRBD2; V gene: TRBV28; clone size: many; CDR3 protein: CASKGLMTSYEQYF; CDR3 DNA: TGTGCCAGCAAGGGACTAATGACCTCCTACGAGCAGTACTTC
J gene: TRBJ1-4; D gene: .; V gene: TRBV6-5; clone size: .; CDR3 protein: CASSYGASANEKLFF; CDR3 DNA: TGTGCCAGCAGTTACGGTGCCAGCGCTAATGAAAAACTGTTTTTT
J gene: TRBJ1-5; D gene: .; V gene: TRBV2; clone size: few; CDR3 protein: CASRDDGDSNQPQHF; CDR3 DNA: TGTGCCAGCAGAGACGACGGGGATAGCAATCAGCCCCAGCATTTT
J gene: TRBJ2-2; D gene: .; V gene: TRBV5-5; clone size: once; CDR3 protein: CASSWENSNTGELFF; CDR3 DNA: TGTGCCAGCAGCTGGGAAAACTCTAACACCGGGGAGCTGTTTTTT
J gene: TRBJ1-1; D gene: .; V gene: TRBV7-9; clone size: .; CDR3 protein: CASSLRVSDTEAFF; CDR3 DNA: TGTGCCAGCAGCTTAAGAGTAAGCGACACTGAAGCTTTCTTT
J gene: TRBJ1-2; D gene: .; V gene: TRBV21-1; clone size: few; CDR3 protein: CASSKAGRANYGYTF; CDR3 DNA: TGTGCCAGCAGCAAAGCCGGCAGGGCTAACTATGGCTACACCTTC
J gene: TRBJ2-7; D gene: .; V gene: TRBV20-1; clone size: once; CDR3 protein: CSAREGRDFYEQYF; CDR3 DNA: TGCAGTGCTAGGGAAGGGCGGGACTTCTACGAGCAGTACTTC
J gene: TRBJ2-3; D gene: .; V gene: TRBV7-2; clone size: many; CDR3 protein: CASSSPYTDTQYF; CDR3 DNA: TGTGCCAGCAGCTCACCATACACAGATACGCAGTATTTT
J gene: TRBJ2-7; D gene: .; V gene: TRBV9; clone size: few; CDR3 protein: CTSSVGGDSRTYEQYF; CDR3 DNA: TGTACCAGCAGCGTCGGAGGTGATTCACGTACCTACGAGCAGTACTTC
J gene: TRBJ2-1; D gene: TRBD2; V gene: TRBV19; clone size: .; CDR3 protein: CASYGTSGENEQFF; CDR3 DNA: TGTGCCAGTTATGGGACTAGCGGGGAGAATGAGCAGTTCTTC
J gene: TRBJ2-6; D gene: .; V gene: TRBV5-1; clone size: many; CDR3 protein: CASSLITDRSGANVLTF; CDR3 DNA: TGCGCCAGCAGCTTAATAACGGACCGCTCTGGGGCCAACGTCCTGACTTTC
J gene: TRBJ2-3; D gene: TRBD2; V gene: TRBV6-5; clone size: few; CDR3 protein: CASSYRTVVGGGTDTQYF; CDR3 DNA: TGTGCCAGCAGTTACCGTACGGTGGTGGGGGGGGGCACAGATACGCAGTATTTT
J gene: TRBJ2-1; D gene: .; V gene: TRBV5-4; clone size: .; CDR3 protein: CATTPLGGTYNEQFF; CDR3 DNA: TGTGCCACCACCCCCCTGGGGGGTACCTACAATGAGCAGTTCTTC
J gene: TRBJ2-7; D gene: TRBD1; V gene: TRBV5-1; clone size: few; CDR3 protein: CASSSIAGQGTNEQYF; CDR3 DNA: TGCGCCAGCAGCTCCATAGCGGGACAGGGGACCAACGAGCAGTACTTC
J gene: TRBJ2-1; D gene: .; V gene: TRBV7-6; clone size: .; CDR3 protein: CASSFSVSEQFF; CDR3 DNA: TGTGCCAGCAGCTTTAGCGTCAGTGAGCAGTTCTTC
J gene: TRBJ2-3; D gene: .; V gene: TRBV5-1; clone size: .; CDR3 protein: CASMTVPTDTQYF; CDR3 DNA: TGCGCCAGCATGACAGTCCCTACAGATACGCAGTATTTT
J gene: TRBJ1-5; D gene: .; V gene: TRBV20-1; clone size: .; CDR3 protein: CSAREPQGSNQPQHF; CDR3 DNA: TGCAGTGCTAGAGAGCCACAGGGAAGCAATCAGCCCCAGCATTTT
J gene: TRBJ2-3; D gene: .; V gene: TRBV7-6; clone size: many; CDR3 protein: CASSLDDGQATDTQYF; CDR3 DNA: TGTGCCAGCAGCTTAGACGACGGGCAGGCAACAGATACGCAGTATTTT
J gene: TRBJ2-3; D gene: .; V gene: TRBV10-3; clone size: .; CDR3 protein: CAISLQATDTQYF; CDR3 DNA: TGTGCCATCAGTCTCCAAGCCACAGATACGCAGTATTTT
J gene: TRBJ2-3; D gene: .; V gene: TRBV29-1; clone size: many; CDR3 protein: CSVFGADTQYF; CDR3 DNA: TGCAGCGTTTTCGGGGCAGATACGCAGTATTTT
J gene: TRBJ2-3; D gene: TRBD2; V gene: TRBV7-9; clone size: once; CDR3 protein: CASTLTPREDTDTQYF; CDR3 DNA: TGTGCCAGCACCCTAACCCCCCGGGAGGACACAGATACGCAGTATTTT
J gene: TRBJ1-1; D gene: .; V gene: TRBV7-2; clone size: many; CDR3 protein: CASSFIATRLSHGEAFF; CDR3 DNA: TGTGCCAGCAGCTTTATAGCGACGCGCTTGAGCCATGGTGAAGCTTTCTTT
J gene: TRBJ2-5; D gene: .; V gene: TRBV10-3; clone size: many; CDR3 protein: CAISDRGWTQYF; CDR3 DNA: TGTGCCATCAGTGACAGGGGCTGGACCCAGTACTTC
J gene: TRBJ2-2; D gene: .; V gene: TRBV11-2; clone size: few; CDR3 protein: CASSFGAANTGELFF; CDR3 DNA: TGTGCCAGCAGCTTCGGGGCAGCGAACACCGGGGAGCTGTTTTTT
J gene: TRBJ2-1; D gene: TRBD1; V gene: TRBV6-1; clone size: few; CDR3 protein: CASSGEHTGDLEQFF; CDR3 DNA: TGTGCCAGCAGCGGGGAACATACAGGGGATCTTGAGCAGTTCTTC
J gene: TRBJ1-1; D gene: .; V gene: TRBV5-1; clone size: once; CDR3 protein: CASSSNREVGTEAFF; CDR3 DNA: TGCGCCAGCAGCTCAAACAGGGAAGTGGGGACTGAAGCTTTCTTT
J gene: TRBJ2-7; D gene: TRBD2; V gene: TRBV20-1; clone size: .; CDR3 protein: CSAEISSGRLAYEQYF; CDR3 DNA: TGCAGTGCCGAAATCTCCAGCGGGAGGCTCGCCTACGAGCAGTACTTC
J gene: TRBJ1-4; D gene: .; V gene: TRBV6-1; clone size: once; CDR3 protein: CASSERSRGSYEKLFF; CDR3 DNA: TGTGCCAGCAGTGAAAGGAGCAGGGGATCTTATGAAAAACTGTTTTTT
J gene: TRBJ1-1; D gene: TRBD1; V gene: TRBV12-3/TRBV12-4; clone size: .; CDR3 protein: CASSPTDGTGRNTEAFF; CDR3 DNA: TGTGCCAGCAGCCCTACGGACGGGACAGGGAGGAACACTGAAGCTTTCTTT
J gene: TRBJ1-1; D gene: TRBD1; V gene: TRBV5-1; clone size: .; CDR3 protein: CASSLSGGFWNTEAFF; CDR3 DNA: TGCGCCAGCAGCTTGTCAGGGGGATTCTGGAACACTGAAGCTTTCTTT
J gene: TRBJ2-7; D gene: .; V gene: TRBV15; clone size: many; CDR3 protein: CATSRESQGYEQYF; CDR3 DNA: TGTGCCACCAGCAGAGAGTCCCAGGGCTACGAGCAGTACTTC
J gene: TRBJ1-4; D gene: .; V gene: TRBV27; clone size: many; CDR3 protein: CASSSTNEKLFF; CDR3 DNA: TGTGCCAGCAGTTCTACTAATGAAAAACTGTTTTTT
J gene: TRBJ2-7; D gene: .; V gene: TRBV28; clone size: once; CDR3 protein: CAVYPDSAVVEQYF; CDR3 DNA: TGTGCCGTCTACCCCGACAGCGCCGTGGTCGAGCAGTACTTC
J gene: TRBJ2-1; D gene: .; V gene: TRBV29-1; clone size: many; CDR3 protein: CSVRGLGATGTHNEQFF; CDR3 DNA: TGCAGCGTAAGAGGTCTCGGGGCAACTGGGACCCACAATGAGCAGTTCTTC
J gene: TRBJ2-3; D gene: TRBD2; V gene: TRBV19; clone size: few; CDR3 protein: CASSIGSSGYTDTQYF; CDR3 DNA: TGTGCCAGTAGTATAGGTTCTAGCGGCTACACAGATACGCAGTATTTT
J gene: TRBJ2-3; D gene: .; V gene: TRBV7-2; clone size: many; CDR3 protein: CASSRHRSSTDTQYF; CDR3 DNA: TGTGCCAGCAGCCGTCACAGGTCTAGCACAGATACGCAGTATTTT
J gene: TRBJ2-3; D gene: .; V gene: TRBV20-1; clone size: .; CDR3 protein: CSARYLVGARTTDTPYF; CDR3 DNA: TGCAGTGCTAGATACCTAGTGGGGGCCCGAACCACAGATACGCCGTATTTT
J gene: TRBJ1-1; D gene: .; V gene: TRBV28; clone size: .; CDR3 protein: CASSGGRGRSTEAFF; CDR3 DNA: TGTGCCAGCAGTGGGGGGCGGGGGCGGTCAACTGAAGCTTTCTTT
J gene: TRBJ1-5; D gene: TRBD1; V gene: TRBV2; clone size: .; CDR3 protein: CASGQGAQPQHF; CDR3 DNA: TGTGCCAGCGGACAGGGCGCTCAGCCCCAGCATTTT
J gene: TRBJ2-7; D gene: .; V gene: TRBV7-2; clone size: few; CDR3 protein: CAGSPGRREPYEQYF; CDR3 DNA: TGTGCCGGCAGCCCCGGGAGACGGGAACCCTACGAGCAGTACTTC
J gene: TRBJ1-4; D gene: .; V gene: TRBV6-1; clone size: .; CDR3 protein: CASSESPWKLFF; CDR3 DNA: TGTGCCAGCAGTGAATCTCCGTGGAAACTGTTTTTT
J gene: TRBJ2-1; D gene: TRBD2; V gene: TRBV20-1; clone size: few; CDR3 protein: CSARASGGRYNEQFF; CDR3 DNA: TGCAGTGCTAGGGCTAGCGGGGGGAGATACAATGAGCAGTTCTTC
J gene: TRBJ2-1; D gene: .; V gene: TRBV7-2; clone size: many; CDR3 protein: CASSLAPLAPNEQFF; CDR3 DNA: TGTGCCAGCAGCTTAGCACCGTTAGCGCCAAATGAGCAGTTCTTC
J gene: TRBJ1-1; D gene: TRBD1; V gene: TRBV20-1; clone size: .; CDR3 protein: CSARASGQATEAFF; CDR3 DNA: TGCAGTGCTAGAGCATCTGGACAGGCCACTGAAGCTTTCTTT
J gene: TRBJ2-2; D gene: TRBD2; V gene: TRBV7-9; clone size: .; CDR3 protein: CASNLVTSGGTGELFF; CDR3 DNA: TGTGCCAGCAACTTAGTGACTAGCGGAGGAACCGGGGAGCTGTTTTTT